This TCR beta chain was profiled in a study of cytomegalovirus exposure and HLA in healthy donors (dated by TCRdb to between 2016 and 2019). About the study as a whole: According to an earlier analysis of 550 to 750 of the donors, roughly 180 million T cells yielded over 100 million unique TCR beta sequences and about 300 Gb of sequence data. Roughly 300 gigabases of sequencing data and 70 million to 100 million unique TCR sequences made up an early release that covered over 550 HLA-typed donors. Among the roughly 390 genotyped donors, around 79% belonged to the genetic ancestry cluster associated with self-reported Caucasian donors. The study was designed to test whether signatures of past pathogen exposure could be identified by cataloging public T cell receptors. The study profiled the T cell repertoires of more than 500 subjects by immunosequencing and related them to cytomegalovirus serostatus. In addition to the first cohort of 666 subjects, a separate validation cohort of about 120 different subjects was used. To predict cytomegalovirus infection status, the study combined high-throughput TCR immunosequencing, statistical association of individual TCRs with disease status, and machine learning. In a later analysis, previously published TCR beta repertoires from about 640 donors were re-analyzed and high-resolution HLA genotyping was added so that TCR occurrence patterns could be studied. Rather than using new phenotypic data, the later analysis identified candidate immune exposures from TCR beta sequences and from how often those sequences occurred across donors. An earlier analysis of approximately 630 of the donors applied high-throughput TCR beta sequencing to assess whether each TCR beta V gene segment acted as functional or pseudogenic. Donor age, sex, ethnicity and CMV serostatus were compiled together with the repertoire data. A later genetic analysis took genome-wide SNP genotypes for about three fifths of the roughly 700 donors and used that subset as a discovery cohort. Every repertoire in the discovery cohort had been generated on one and the same sequencing platform. Class I and class II HLA loci were covered by the typing at four-digit resolution. Typing coverage differed by locus: A, B, C, DRB1 and DQB1 were typed in roughly 620-630 donors, DQA1 in 500 to 550, DPA1 in nearly 610, and DPB1 in around 490. Because of strong linkage in the cohort, 4 to 6 DR-DQ haplotypes were treated as single units for association and clustering. Among a few hundred genotyped donors of the cohort, an average of 235,054 unique TCR beta nucleotide sequences were sequenced per donor, approximately 20% of them non-productive. Study-level results and caveats: The only immune exposure information available for the cohort was CMV serostatus. Most TCR sequences were seen in very few donors, while some public TCRs were found in many individuals. When HLA alleles, especially DR and DQ, strongly co-occurred, TCR associations were difficult to assign to individual alleles. Linkage disequilibrium might explain the correlated functional status among segregating V segments, but an unknown experimental factor could not be ruled out. Some IMGT-functional V segments, including TRBV6-2 and TRBV6-3, could not be told apart with the 87-base-pair reads, so those segments were excluded. Cytomegalovirus status was reported to be diagnosed by the classifier with high specificity and sensitivity in both the original and validation cohorts. A further reported finding was that TCR beta sequences accurately predicted the HLA-A and HLA-B alleles for most subjects in the first cohort. In a later analysis, HLA-associated TCR beta chains were found to be more clonally expanded and to have lower generation probabilities than equally common non-associated chains. In a later analysis, 16,951 TCR beta sequences were associated with specific HLA alleles at a false discovery rate of 0.05. Only TCR beta chains were sequenced in this cohort, and the absence of alpha or paired-chain data limited detectable features. The study listed 164 TCR beta chains as associated with cytomegalovirus. In an earlier analysis of approximately 590 of the donors, most TCR beta V segments were observed in productive rearrangements about 87% or about 30% of the time, broadly matching IMGT annotations. In a later analysis, TCR association rates were found to vary across HLA loci, with the most associated TCRs seen for DRB1 alleles and the fewest for HLA-C alleles. Compared with the 666-donor mean, donors in an Asian-associated ancestry cluster had fewer N-insertions in productive TCRs, according to a later genetic analysis. Sequencing depth was assumed to be roughly uniform across donors in the presence/absence analyses, though that assumption may not hold. Most CMV-associated TCR beta chains appeared to be HLA-restricted in a later analysis, and the HLA associations seemed to be driven largely by CMV exposure. A cluster of highly shared sequence variants was judged likely to represent a technical artifact of the sequencing pipeline. A later analysis reported that several top co-occurrence clusters appeared linked to parvovirus B19, influenza, CMV and Epstein-Barr virus. The authors suggested that the approach could potentially be generalized to other disease states and immunological phenotypes. V-gene and J-gene trimming of TCR beta chains was associated with a missense DCLRE1C variant in a later genetic analysis, and the association was replicated in an independent cohort. A few of the identified cytomegalovirus-associated TCR beta chains were confirmed in vitro to be specific for cytomegalovirus antigens. Because HLA typing was missing for some donors at each locus, association tests included only the typed subset. The earlier analysis of 587 of the donors excluded 15 to 20 rarely observed V segments, including chromosome 9 orphons, because counts were too low.

There are 13 amino acids in the CDR3, from cysteine to phenylalanine inclusive. The read is trimmed to its CDR3 DNA, 39 bases read in frame from base 1. Trimming removed 1 base from V and 5 bases from J; the gene matches leave 1 base unexplained. In the germline V gene, CDR1 corresponds to SQVTM and CDR2 to ANQGSEA. In its sample, this clone was seen once. Its antigen target is currently unknown. No per-base quality is available; no much larger clone lies one base away. The cohort comprised fewer than 700 healthy bone marrow donors. Cohort members were all nominally healthy when sampled, although unrecorded immune exposures were likely present. The donor was CMV seropositive and belonged to the group of 250 to 300 seropositive cohort members. Each donor provided a peripheral blood sample, and peripheral blood mononuclear cells were used for TCR beta sequencing. Genomic DNA was extracted from the blood cell samples with the Qiagen DNeasy Blood Extraction Kit.

Libraries were constructed by the immunoSEQ multiplex PCR assay. The multiplex PCR relied on a mix of 60 forward primers for TCR Vbeta segments and 13 reverse primers for TCR Jbeta segments. A multiplex PCR assay on genomic DNA amplified the CDR3 region of rearranged TCR beta genes. Amplified TCR beta libraries were sequenced as 87-base-pair reads on the Illumina HiSeq System. From the authors' description of their analysis: Across the 700 or so repertoires, a later analysis counted roughly 77 million unique TCR beta chains, roughly 11 million of which were shared by at least two donors. To remove PCR and sequencing errors, raw reads were error-corrected and collapsed into unique sequences using a nearest-neighbor algorithm that merged closely related sequences. To assign V, D and J gene segments, CDR3 sequences were aligned to IMGT reference sequences. For a sequence to be retained, a match of at least six nucleotides was required to both a V gene segment and a J gene segment. Rearrangements were classified as productive when the CDR3 lacked stop codons and remained in frame with V and J, and all other rearrangements were classified as non-productive. Following IMGT convention, CDR3 was defined as the stretch from the second conserved V-encoded cysteine to the conserved J-encoded phenylalanine. The earlier analysis of about 640 of the donors excluded any sequence lacking an unambiguous match to a single V gene segment. In an earlier analysis of about 590 of the donors, a V segment was called functional when productive rearrangements were above 56.7%, and segregating when the standard deviation between donors exceeded 5%. To diagnose cytomegalovirus status from the catalog of TCR beta chain sequences, a statistical classification framework was built. In a later analysis, TCR nucleotide sequences were compared against IMGT/GENE-DB human TR gene sequences so that V and J genes could be assigned. Using the TCRdist pipeline, a later analysis assigned CDR3 sequences along with most-parsimonious VDJ recombination scenarios. In a later analysis, every TCR beta chain was defined by the combination of its CDR3 amino acid sequence and its V-gene family, and reads without a unique V-gene family were dropped. In a later analysis, several hundred highly shared, low-generation-probability nucleotide sequences were removed to address suspected cross-contamination and a sequencing artifact. In a later analysis, a clonal expansion index was calculated for each public chain from normalized within-repertoire ranks of inferred template counts. A later analysis computed generation probabilities with a VDJ recombination model fitted to out-of-frame rearrangements, and checked the results against IGoR. In a later analysis, TCR-TCR, TCR-HLA and TCR-CMV co-occurrence was scored with hypergeometric tests, and a repertoire-size bias correction was applied to TCR pairs. In a later analysis, false discovery rates were estimated by permuting HLA or CMV assignments 20 times. In a later analysis, co-occurring TCRs were grouped using DBSCAN, with TCRdist sequence similarity added in when clustering inside HLA-allele-positive subsets. For co-occurrence clustering, repertoires with fewer than 30,000 or more than 120,000 public chains were excluded, along with four or five repertoires with anomalous nucleotide sharing. TCRdb took this table from immuneACCESS and kept in-frame rearrangements with V and J called. Such tables lack part of the clones; where checked against another copy, unresolved V genes explain under half of the gap, and the rest is unexplained. The D gene and trimming were derived from the DNA, and the V and J assignments and clone size from that table. The sample yields approximately 140,000 clones; 80% to 85% were counted once. The biggest ten clones account for less than 1.5% of the sample.

The clonotype originates from a male donor in good health and CMV-seropositive. The sequencing sample was made of PBMCs. The rearranged chain carries TRBV29-1 and TRBJ2-5; 10 of the junction bases match TRBD2. Read as DNA, the sequence is TGCAGCGTTGAAGGTAGCGGGAGGGAGACCCAGTACTTC. Its product reads: CSVEGSGRETQYF.